This T cell receptor beta chain is drawn from a study of T cell responses to AZD1222 COVID-19 vaccine. Turning to the study itself: Doses given second, at about 4 or about 12 weeks, were pooled. Findings and limits, study-wide: Repertoires were obtained only post-peak T cell response. Rises in breadth and depth of Spike-specific TCRs came after two AZD1222 doses.

Trimming left V 4 bases short and J 10 bases short, with 14 bases between. Per the germline V gene, CDR1 is GTSNPN and CDR2 is SVGIG (reference sequence). The CDR3 is 13 amino acids. Note on this clone: Antigen specificity is unknown.

Method: immunoSEQ multiplex PCR; TCRdb's copy keeps in-frame clones and lacks some. In the table there are about 120,000 clones, 92% of which are singletons. This chain joins TRBV30 and TRBJ1-6; tentative D call: TRBD1 (5 bases). This TCR came from an adult in good health. This specimen consisted of peripheral blood, obtained on day 0 of AZD1222 vaccination. The CDR3 sequence: CAWTDQGSSPLHF. The DNA for the CDR3 is TGTGCCTGGACGGATCAGGGATCCTCACCCCTCCACTTT.